Reported below is one T cell receptor beta chain. The antigen is undetermined. The PCR ran on 60 Vbeta and 13 Jbeta primers. TCRdb's table, derived via immunoSEQ multiplex PCR, lists solely in-frame clones and lacks some. The sample comprises 300,000 or so clones, 70% to 90% of which are singletons, and roughly 2% rests with the top ten. The sample is drawn from a study of cytomegalovirus exposure and HLA in healthy donors. Background on the study: Early on, a data release was issued that held 65 million to 100 million unique TCRs from HLA-typed donors.

Per germline, CDR1 SGHRS and CDR2 YFSETQ. The CDR3 runs to 16 residues. With 3 bases removed from V and 0 bases from J, the gap between germline ends came to 15 bases. Study-level results: Within the data, a cluster of highly shared sequence variants was likely a sequencing artifact. Versus the approximately 700-donor mean, an Asian-associated ancestry cluster reportedly showed fewer N-insertions in a later analysis.

This TCR came from a woman aged 40 to 49 in good health and CMV-seropositive. This chain uses TRBV5-1 with TRBJ1-2, with D possibly being TRBD1 (5 bases). The sequenced material came from PBMCs. CDR3 nucleotide sequence: TGCGCCAGCAGCTGGGGCTACAGCACTTCTAACTATGGCTACACCTTC. This encodes CASSWGYSTSNYGYTF.